A selection of T cell receptor beta chains follows, all from one sample in a study of T cell repertoires in cytomegalovirus infection. The antigens these receptors bind are not known. TCRdb processed the reads anew with MiXCR; each CDR3 protein has one entry. The table lists under 850,000 distinct CDR3 sequences, roughly 33% of them singletons, with 15% to 20% in the top ten. The sample was cultured PBMCs, taken from culture after CMV antigen stimulation. The source is a human donor in good health (CMV status not recorded). Some clones in this sample may be carry-over from other donors' samples. Both conserved end residues are part of each CDR3. D genes are given only for firm matches. A clone size is listed for some rows: how often the clone was seen (once, few, many), or a class if it is expanded.

cdr3_nt cdr3_aa j_call d_call v_call clone_size
TGCAGTGCTAGGACAGGGTCCTCCTCCTACGAGCAGTACTTC CSARTGSSSYEQYF TRBJ2-7 TRBD1 TRBV20-1 .
TGTGCCAGCAGCTTAGCGTCACTAGCCGGCACCGGGGAGCTGTTTTTT CASSLASLAGTGELFF TRBJ2-2 . TRBV7-2 many
TGTGCCAGCAGTTTGGATCCACAGAGCTCTGGAAACACCATATATTTT CASSLDPQSSGNTIYF TRBJ1-3 . TRBV12-3/TRBV12-4 once
TGTGCCAGCAGCCTTTCTGAAGGGATAAAGGCCTACGAGCAGTACTTC CASSLSEGIKAYEQYF TRBJ2-7 . TRBV7-4 few
TGTGCCAGCAGCTTAGCGGGGGACTACTACGAGCAGTACTTC CASSLAGDYYEQYF TRBJ2-7 TRBD2 TRBV7-2 many
TGCGCCAGCAGCCGCGGTCAGGGCAAGAACACAGATACGCAGTATTTT CASSRGQGKNTDTQYF TRBJ2-3 . TRBV4-1 .
TGTGCCAGCAGCTCCCCGACGGACAAAGACTACGAGCAGTACTTC CASSSPTDKDYEQYF TRBJ2-7 . TRBV7-6 few
TGTGCCAGCAGCCTCACCCGAGGGGATACGCAGTATTTT CASSLTRGDTQYF TRBJ2-3 . TRBV4-2 .
TGTGCCAGCTTTCTAGCGAGAAGCTCCTACGAGCAGTACTTC CASFLARSSYEQYF TRBJ2-7 . TRBV7-9 few
TGCGCCAGCAGCCCCCATGAGTTTAGCTCCTACGAGCAGTACTTC CASSPHEFSSYEQYF TRBJ2-7 . TRBV10-2 .
TGTGCTAGTGACACAAAGACAGGGCGCAATGAGCAGTTCTTC CASDTKTGRNEQFF TRBJ2-1 TRBD1 TRBV12-5 .
TGTGCCAGCAGCTTATGGGCCGGGATGCGAGATACGCAGTATTTT CASSLWAGMRDTQYF TRBJ2-3 . TRBV7-2 many
TGTGCCAGCAGCCCCCGGTCGGGTTACTACAATGAGCAGTTCTTC CASSPRSGYYNEQFF TRBJ2-1 . TRBV7-2 many
TGTGCCAGCTCCCCAGGGGGCCGCGGAGAGACCCAGTACTTC CASSPGGRGETQYF TRBJ2-5 TRBD1 TRBV7-7 many